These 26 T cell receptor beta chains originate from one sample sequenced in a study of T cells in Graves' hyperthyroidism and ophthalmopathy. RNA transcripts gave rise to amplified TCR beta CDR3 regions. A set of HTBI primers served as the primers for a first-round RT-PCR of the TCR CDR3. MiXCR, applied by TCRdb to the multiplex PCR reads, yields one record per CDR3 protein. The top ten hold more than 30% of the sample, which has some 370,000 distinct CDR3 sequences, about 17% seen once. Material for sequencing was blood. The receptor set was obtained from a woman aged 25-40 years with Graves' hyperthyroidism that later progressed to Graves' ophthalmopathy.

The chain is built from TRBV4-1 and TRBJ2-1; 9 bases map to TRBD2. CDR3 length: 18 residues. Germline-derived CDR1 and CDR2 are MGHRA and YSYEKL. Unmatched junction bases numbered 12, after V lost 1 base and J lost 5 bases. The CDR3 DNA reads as TGCGCCAGCAGCCAAGGGGGAGGCGGGGGGGCCCGGGACAATGAGCAGTTCTTC. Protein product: CASSQGGGGGARDNEQFF.

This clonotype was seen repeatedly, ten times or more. The CDR3 reads CASSLPTGREKLFF. The CDR3 coding sequence is TGTGCCAGCAGCCTCCCGACAGGACGAGAAAAACTGTTTTTT. The rearrangement joins TRBV12-3 or TRBV12-4 to TRBJ1-4; perhaps TRBD1 as D (6 bases). V was shortened by 6 bases and J by 8 bases, with 16 bases between the two germline ends. This CDR3 comprises 14 residues.

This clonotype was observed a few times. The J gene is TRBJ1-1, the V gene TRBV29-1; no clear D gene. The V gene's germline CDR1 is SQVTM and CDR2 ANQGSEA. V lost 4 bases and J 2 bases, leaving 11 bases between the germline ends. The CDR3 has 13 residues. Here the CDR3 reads CSVVSLGNTEAFF. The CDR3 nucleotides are TGCAGCGTTGTATCTTTGGGAAACACTGAAGCTTTCTTT.

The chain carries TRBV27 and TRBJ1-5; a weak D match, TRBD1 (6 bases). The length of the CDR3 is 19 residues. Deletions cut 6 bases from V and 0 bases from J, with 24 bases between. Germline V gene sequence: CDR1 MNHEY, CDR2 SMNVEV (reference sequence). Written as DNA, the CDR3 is TGTGCCAGCAGCTCCCCACCGGGCAGGGACAATTATAGCAATCAGCCCCAGCATTTT. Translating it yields CASSSPPGRDNYSNQPQHF.

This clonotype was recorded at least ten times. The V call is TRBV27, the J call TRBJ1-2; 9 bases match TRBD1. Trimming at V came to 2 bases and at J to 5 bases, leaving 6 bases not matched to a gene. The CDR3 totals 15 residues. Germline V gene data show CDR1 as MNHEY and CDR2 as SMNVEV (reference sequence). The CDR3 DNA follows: TGTGCCAGCAGTTTAAGAGGGACAGGGTTTTATGGCTACACCTTC. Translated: CASSLRGTGFYGYTF.

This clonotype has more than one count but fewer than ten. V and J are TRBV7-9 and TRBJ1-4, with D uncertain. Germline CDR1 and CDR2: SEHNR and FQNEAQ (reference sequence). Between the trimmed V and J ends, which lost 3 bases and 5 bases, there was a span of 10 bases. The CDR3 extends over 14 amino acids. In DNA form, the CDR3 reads TGTGCCAGCAGCTTTTTTACCCCGAATGAAAAACTGTTTTTT. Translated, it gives CASSFFTPNEKLFF.

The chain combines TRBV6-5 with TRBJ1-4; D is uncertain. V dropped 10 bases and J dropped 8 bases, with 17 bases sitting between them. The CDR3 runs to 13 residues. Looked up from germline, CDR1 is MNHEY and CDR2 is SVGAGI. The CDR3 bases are TGTGCCACCTGTTTAGACCGGGGAGAAAAACTGTTTTTT. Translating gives CATCLDRGEKLFF.

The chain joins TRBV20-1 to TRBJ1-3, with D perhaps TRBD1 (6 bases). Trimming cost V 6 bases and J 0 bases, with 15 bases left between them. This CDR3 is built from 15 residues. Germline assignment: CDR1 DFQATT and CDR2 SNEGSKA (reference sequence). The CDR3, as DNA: TGCAGTGCACCTTCGGACAGTTTCTCTGGAAACACCATATATTTT. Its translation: CSAPSDSFSGNTIYF.

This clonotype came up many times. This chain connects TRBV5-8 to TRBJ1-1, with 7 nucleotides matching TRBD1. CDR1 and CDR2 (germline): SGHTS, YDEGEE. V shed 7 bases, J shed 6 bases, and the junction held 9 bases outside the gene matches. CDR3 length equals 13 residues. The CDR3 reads CASEWTGFPEAFF. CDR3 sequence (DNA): TGTGCCAGCGAGTGGACAGGCTTCCCTGAAGCTTTCTTT.

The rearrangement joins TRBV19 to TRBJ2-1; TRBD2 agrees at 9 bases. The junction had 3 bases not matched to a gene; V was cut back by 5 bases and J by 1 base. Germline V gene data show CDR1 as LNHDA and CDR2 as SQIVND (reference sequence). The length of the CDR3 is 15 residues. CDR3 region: CASSATSGSYNEQFF. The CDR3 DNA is TGTGCCAGTAGTGCTACTAGCGGGTCCTACAATGAGCAGTTCTTC.

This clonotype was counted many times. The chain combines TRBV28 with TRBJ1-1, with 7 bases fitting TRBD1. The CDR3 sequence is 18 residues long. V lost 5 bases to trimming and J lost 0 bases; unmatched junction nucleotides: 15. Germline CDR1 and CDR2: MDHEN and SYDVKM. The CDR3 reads CASSHPRSRDSLNTEAFF. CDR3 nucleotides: TGTGCCAGCAGTCACCCACGCTCTCGGGACAGTCTGAACACTGAAGCTTTCTTT.

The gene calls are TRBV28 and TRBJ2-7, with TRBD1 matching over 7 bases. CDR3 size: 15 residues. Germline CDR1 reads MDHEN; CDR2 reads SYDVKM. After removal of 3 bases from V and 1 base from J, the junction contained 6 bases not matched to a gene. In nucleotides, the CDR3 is TGTGCCAGCAGTTTGCCCGGGACAGTTTCCTACGAGCAGTACTTC. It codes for CASSLPGTVSYEQYF.

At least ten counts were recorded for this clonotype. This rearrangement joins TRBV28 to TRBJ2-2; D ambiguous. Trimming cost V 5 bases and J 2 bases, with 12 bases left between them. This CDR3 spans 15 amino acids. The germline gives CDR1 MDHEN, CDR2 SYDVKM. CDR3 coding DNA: TGTGCCAGCAGTCCCGCGTGGGGTAACACCGGGGAGCTGTTTTTT. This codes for CASSPAWGNTGELFF. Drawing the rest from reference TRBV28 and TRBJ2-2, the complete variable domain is DVKVTQSSRYLVKRTGEKVFLECVQDMDHENMFWYRQDPGLGLRLIYFSYDVKMKEKGDIPEGYSVSREKKERFSLILESASTNQTSMYLCASSPAWGNTGELFFGEGSRLTVL.

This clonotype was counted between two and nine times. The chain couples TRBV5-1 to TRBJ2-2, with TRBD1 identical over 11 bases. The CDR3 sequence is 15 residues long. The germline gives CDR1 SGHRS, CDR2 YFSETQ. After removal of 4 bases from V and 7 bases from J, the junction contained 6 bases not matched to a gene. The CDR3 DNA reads TGCGCCAGCAGCGACTGGACAGGGGGCGGCGGGGAGCTGTTTTTT. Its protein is CASSDWTGGGGELFF.

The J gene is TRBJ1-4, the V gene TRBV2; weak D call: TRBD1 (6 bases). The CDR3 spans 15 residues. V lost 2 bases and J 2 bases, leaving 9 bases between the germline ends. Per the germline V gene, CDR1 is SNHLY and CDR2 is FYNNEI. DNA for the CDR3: TGTGCCAGCAGTGAAAGCGGGGGCACTAATGAAAAACTGTTTTTT. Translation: CASSESGGTNEKLFF.

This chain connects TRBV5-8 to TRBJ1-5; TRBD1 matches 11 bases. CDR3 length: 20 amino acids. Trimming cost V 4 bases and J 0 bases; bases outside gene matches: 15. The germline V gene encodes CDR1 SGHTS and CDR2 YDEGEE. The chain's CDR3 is CASSRLPGQGVPFSNQPQHF. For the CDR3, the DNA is TGTGCCAGCAGCAGACTCCCGGGACAGGGGGTCCCTTTTAGCAATCAGCCCCAGCATTTT.

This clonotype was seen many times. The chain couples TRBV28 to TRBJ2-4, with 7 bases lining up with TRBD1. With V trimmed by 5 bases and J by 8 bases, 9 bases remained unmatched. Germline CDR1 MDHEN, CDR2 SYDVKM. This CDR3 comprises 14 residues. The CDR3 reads CASSDTGERDIQYF. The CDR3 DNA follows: TGTGCCAGCAGTGATACAGGGGAAAGGGACATTCAGTACTTC.

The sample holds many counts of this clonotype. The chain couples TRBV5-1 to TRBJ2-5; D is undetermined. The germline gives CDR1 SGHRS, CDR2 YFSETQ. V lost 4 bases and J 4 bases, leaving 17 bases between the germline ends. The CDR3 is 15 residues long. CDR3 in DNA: TGCGCCAGCAGCCTCGGCTCGCCCTTAAGAGAGACCCAGTACTTC. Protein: CASSLGSPLRETQYF.

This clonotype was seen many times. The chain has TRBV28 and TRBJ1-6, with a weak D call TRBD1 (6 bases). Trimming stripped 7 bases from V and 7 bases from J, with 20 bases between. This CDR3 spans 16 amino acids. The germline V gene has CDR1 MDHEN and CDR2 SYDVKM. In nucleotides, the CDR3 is TGTGCCAGCACTCTTCGGAGGGGGGTGGGGAATTCACCCCTCCACTTT. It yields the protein CASTLRRGVGNSPLHF.

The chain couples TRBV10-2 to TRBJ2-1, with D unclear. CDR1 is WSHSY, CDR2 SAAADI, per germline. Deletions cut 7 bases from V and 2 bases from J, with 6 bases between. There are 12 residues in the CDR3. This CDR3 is CASTLAYNEQFF. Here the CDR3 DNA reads TGCGCCAGCACGTTAGCCTACAATGAGCAGTTCTTC.

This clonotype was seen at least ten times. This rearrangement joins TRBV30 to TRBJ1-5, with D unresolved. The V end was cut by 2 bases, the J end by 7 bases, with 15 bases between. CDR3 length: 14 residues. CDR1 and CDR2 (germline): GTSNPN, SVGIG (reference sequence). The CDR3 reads CAWSSEGGGQPQHF. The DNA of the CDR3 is TGTGCCTGGAGTTCCGAGGGTGGAGGGCAGCCCCAGCATTTT.

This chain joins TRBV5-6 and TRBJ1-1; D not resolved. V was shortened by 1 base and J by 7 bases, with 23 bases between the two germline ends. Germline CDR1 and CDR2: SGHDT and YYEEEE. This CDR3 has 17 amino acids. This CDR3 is CASSLFWIARARDEAFF. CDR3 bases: TGTGCCAGCAGCTTGTTTTGGATAGCACGCGCCCGCGATGAAGCTTTCTTT.

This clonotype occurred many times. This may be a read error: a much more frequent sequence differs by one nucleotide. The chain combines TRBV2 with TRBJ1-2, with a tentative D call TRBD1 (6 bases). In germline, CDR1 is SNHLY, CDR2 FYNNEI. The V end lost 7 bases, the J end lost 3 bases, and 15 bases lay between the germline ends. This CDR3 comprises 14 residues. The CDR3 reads CASNLGTGHYGYTF. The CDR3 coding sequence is TGTGCCAGCAATTTAGGAACAGGGCACTATGGCTACACCTTC.

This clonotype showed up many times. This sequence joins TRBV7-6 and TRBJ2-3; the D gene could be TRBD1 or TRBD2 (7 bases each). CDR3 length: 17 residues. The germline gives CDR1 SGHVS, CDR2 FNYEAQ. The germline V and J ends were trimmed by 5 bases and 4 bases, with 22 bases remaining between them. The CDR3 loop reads CASSAGRGGDAPDTQYF. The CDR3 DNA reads TGTGCCAGCAGCGCCGGCAGGGGGGGCGACGCCCCAGATACGCAGTATTTT.

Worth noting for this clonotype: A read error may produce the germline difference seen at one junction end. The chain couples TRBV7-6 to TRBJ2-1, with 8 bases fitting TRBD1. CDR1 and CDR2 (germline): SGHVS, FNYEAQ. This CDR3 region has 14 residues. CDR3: CASRLDRDRDEQFF. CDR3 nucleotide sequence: TGTGCCAGCCGCTTGGACAGGGATCGCGATGAGCAGTTCTTC.

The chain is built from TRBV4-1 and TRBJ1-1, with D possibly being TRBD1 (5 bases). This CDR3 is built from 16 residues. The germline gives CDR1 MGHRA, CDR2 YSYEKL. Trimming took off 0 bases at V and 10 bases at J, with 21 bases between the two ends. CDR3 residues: CASSQETAGRSGGAFF. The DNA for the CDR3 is TGCGCCAGCAGCCAAGAAACGGCAGGGAGATCGGGGGGAGCTTTCTTT.